This T cell receptor (beta chain) was captured in a study of T cell responses to AZD1222 COVID-19 vaccine. The V gene end was trimmed by 3 bases and the J gene end by 3 bases; junction bases not matched to a gene: 5. The length of the CDR3 is 15 residues. CDR1 and CDR2 (germline): LGHNA, YSLEER. Some clones are missing from TCRdb's copy, which holds only in-frame ones; the method was immunoSEQ multiplex PCR. The sample consists of roughly 150,000 clones, roughly 92% of them appearing once. Sequenced here: peripheral blood, sampled on day 0 of AZD1222 vaccination. The TCR comes from an adult in good health. This chain joins TRBV4-3 and TRBJ2-7; TRBD1 matches 10 bases. CDR3 nucleotides: TGCGCCAGCAGCCAGGACCGGGACAGGGGCTACGAGCAGTACTTC. It codes for CASSQDRDRGYEQYF.